A single T cell receptor (beta chain) is shown here with its context. Its antigen is undetermined. The data are from a study of Tregs in tolerant kidney transplant recipients. Study as a whole: Antibodies separated recipient from donor cells. The study, taken as a whole, reports: Tregs expanded with activated donor B cells seemed most donor-specific.

CDR1 is SGDLS, CDR2 YYNGEE, per germline. This CDR3 has 17 amino acids. The J segment lost 3 bases and the V segment lost 3 bases, leaving 8 bases of the junction unmatched. Sequencing used immunoSEQ multiplex PCR; TCRdb keeps in-frame clones, though not all of them. The repertoire consists of 30,000 to 35,000 clones, with over 75% occurring once and the leading ten covering around 2.4%. This sequence was found in a human donor in good health. This chain links TRBV9 with TRBJ2-3, with 12 bases lining up with TRBD2. Sequencing was performed on Tregs from blood cultured with allogeneic cells. Written as DNA, the CDR3 is TGTGCCAGCAGCGGAGGACTAGCGGGATCCGGAACAGATACGCAGTATTTT. It translates to CASSGGLAGSGTDTQYF.